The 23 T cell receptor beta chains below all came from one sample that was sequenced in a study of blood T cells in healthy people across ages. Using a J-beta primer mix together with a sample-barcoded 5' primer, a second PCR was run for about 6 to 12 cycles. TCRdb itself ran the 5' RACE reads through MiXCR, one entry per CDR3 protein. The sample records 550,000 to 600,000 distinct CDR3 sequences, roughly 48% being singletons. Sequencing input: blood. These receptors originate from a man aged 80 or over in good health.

The CDR3 region is CASLTAPGEQFF. In DNA, the CDR3 is TGTGCCAGCCTTACCGCCCCGGGTGAGCAGTTCTTC. V is TRBV2 and J is TRBJ2-1; D is undetermined. The length of the CDR3 is 12 residues. V lost 8 bases to trimming and J lost 9 bases, with 14 bases between them. The V gene's germline CDR1 is SNHLY and CDR2 FYNNEI. The variable domain in full, with the rest retrieved from reference TRBV2 and TRBJ2-1, is EPEVTQTPSHQVTQMGQEVILRCVPISNHLYFYWYRQILGQKVEFLVSFYNNEISEKSEIFDDQFSVERPDGSNFTLKIRSTKLEDSAMYFCASLTAPGEQFFGPGTRLTVL.

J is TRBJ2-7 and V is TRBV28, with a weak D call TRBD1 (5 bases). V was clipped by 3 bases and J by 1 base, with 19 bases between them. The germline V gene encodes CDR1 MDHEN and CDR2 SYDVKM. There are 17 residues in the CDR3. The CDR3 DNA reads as TGTGCCAGCAGTTTTAACTATGGGGCACCAACTTCCTACGAGCAGTACTTC. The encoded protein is CASSFNYGAPTSYEQYF.

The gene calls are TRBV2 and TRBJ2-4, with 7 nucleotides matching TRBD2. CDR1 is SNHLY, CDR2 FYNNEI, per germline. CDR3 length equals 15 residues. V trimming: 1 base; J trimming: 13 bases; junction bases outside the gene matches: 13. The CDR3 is CASSEVASGWGEQYF. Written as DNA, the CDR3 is TGTGCCAGCAGTGAAGTCGCTAGCGGCTGGGGGGAGCAGTACTTC.

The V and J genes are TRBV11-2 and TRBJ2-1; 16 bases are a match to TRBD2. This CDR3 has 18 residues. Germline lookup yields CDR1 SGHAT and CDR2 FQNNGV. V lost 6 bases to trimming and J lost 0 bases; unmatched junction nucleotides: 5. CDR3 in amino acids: CASRTGTSGGASYNEQFF. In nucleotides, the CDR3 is TGTGCCAGCAGAACCGGGACTAGCGGGGGGGCCTCCTACAATGAGCAGTTCTTC.

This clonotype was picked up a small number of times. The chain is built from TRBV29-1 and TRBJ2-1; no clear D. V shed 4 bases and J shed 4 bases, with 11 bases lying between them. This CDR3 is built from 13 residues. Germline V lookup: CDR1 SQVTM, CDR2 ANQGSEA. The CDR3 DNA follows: TGCAGCGTTGGTGCGATCCGATACAATGAGCAGTTCTTC. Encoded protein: CSVGAIRYNEQFF.

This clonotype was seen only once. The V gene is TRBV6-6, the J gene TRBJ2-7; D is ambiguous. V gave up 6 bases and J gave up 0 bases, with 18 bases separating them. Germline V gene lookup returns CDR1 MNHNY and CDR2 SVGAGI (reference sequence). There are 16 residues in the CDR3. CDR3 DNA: TGTGCCAGCAGCCCAGACACTTACTTGTCCTCCTACGAGCAGTACTTC. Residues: CASSPDTYLSSYEQYF.

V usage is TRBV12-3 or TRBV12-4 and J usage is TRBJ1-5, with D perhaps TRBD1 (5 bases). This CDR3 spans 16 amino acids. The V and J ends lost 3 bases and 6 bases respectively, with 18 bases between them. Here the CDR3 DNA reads TGTGCCAGCAGTTTGGGCTTGGGGGGTTCATCTCAGCCCCAGCATTTT. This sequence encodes CASSLGLGGSSQPQHF.

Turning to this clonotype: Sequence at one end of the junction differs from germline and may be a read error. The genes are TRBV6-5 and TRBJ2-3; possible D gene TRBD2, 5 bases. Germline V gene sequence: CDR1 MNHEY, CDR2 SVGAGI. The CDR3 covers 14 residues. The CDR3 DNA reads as TGTGCCAGCAGTCGGTTCCCTAGCACAGATACACAGTATTTT. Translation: CASSRFPSTDTQYF.

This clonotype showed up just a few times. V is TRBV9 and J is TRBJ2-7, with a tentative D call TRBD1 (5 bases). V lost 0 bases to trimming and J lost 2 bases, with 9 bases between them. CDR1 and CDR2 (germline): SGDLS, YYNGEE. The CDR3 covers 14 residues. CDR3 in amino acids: CASSVEDSPYEQYF. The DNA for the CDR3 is TGTGCCAGCAGCGTAGAAGACAGCCCCTACGAGCAGTACTTC.

This CDR3 reads CASAPPANEQFF. As DNA, the CDR3 is TGTGCCAGCGCCCCTCCCGCGAATGAGCAGTTCTTC. This chain uses TRBV7-2 with TRBJ2-1; no clear D. Trimming cost V 8 bases and J 7 bases, with 12 bases left between them. This CDR3 has 12 residues. Germline lookup yields CDR1 SGHTA and CDR2 FQGNSA.

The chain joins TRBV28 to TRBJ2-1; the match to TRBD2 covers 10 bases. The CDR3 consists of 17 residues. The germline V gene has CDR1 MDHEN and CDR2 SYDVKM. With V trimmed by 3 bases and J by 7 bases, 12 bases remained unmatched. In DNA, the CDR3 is TGTGCCAGCAGTTTGTCTCTAGCGGGAGCTCGTAGGAATGAGCAGTTCTTC. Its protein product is CASSLSLAGARRNEQFF.

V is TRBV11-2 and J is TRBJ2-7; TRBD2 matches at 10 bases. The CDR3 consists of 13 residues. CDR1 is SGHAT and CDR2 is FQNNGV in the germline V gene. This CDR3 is CASRLAGVREQYF. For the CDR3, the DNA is TGTGCTAGTAGGCTAGCGGGAGTTAGGGAGCAGTACTTC.

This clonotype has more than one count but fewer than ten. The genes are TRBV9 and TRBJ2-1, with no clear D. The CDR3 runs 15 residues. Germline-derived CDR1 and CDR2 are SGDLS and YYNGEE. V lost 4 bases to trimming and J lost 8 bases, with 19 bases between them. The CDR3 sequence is CASSLGLGKGDEQFF. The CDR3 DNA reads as TGTGCCAGCAGCCTAGGTTTGGGGAAAGGCGATGAGCAGTTCTTC.

The CDR3 DNA sequence: TGTGCCAGCAGTGAAAGGGGGCAGGGGTTGTACAATGAGCAGTACTTC. This translates into CASSERGQGLYNEQYF. The V gene is TRBV2, the J gene TRBJ2-1; 7 bases match TRBD1. The J call may not be correct, given that the DNA end is closer to TRBJ2-7. The CDR3 consists of 16 residues. Germline CDR1 is SNHLY and CDR2 is FYNNEI.

The CDR3 protein is CASSDPGQGIPEAFF. CDR3 coding DNA: TGTGCCAGCAGTGACCCAGGACAGGGGATCCCTGAAGCTTTCTTT. V usage is TRBV2 and J usage is TRBJ1-1, with 9 bases lining up with TRBD1. The CDR3 extends over 15 amino acids. CDR1 and CDR2 from the germline V gene are SNHLY and FYNNEI. The V and J ends lost 3 bases and 6 bases, in that order; junction bases with no gene match: 8.

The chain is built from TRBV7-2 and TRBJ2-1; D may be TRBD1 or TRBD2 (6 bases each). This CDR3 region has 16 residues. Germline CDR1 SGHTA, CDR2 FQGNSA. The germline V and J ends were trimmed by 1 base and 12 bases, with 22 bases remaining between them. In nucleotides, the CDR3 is TGTGCCAGCAGCTTAGATTCAGGATCTAGGGGGAGGAGGCAGTTCTTC. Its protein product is CASSLDSGSRGRRQFF.

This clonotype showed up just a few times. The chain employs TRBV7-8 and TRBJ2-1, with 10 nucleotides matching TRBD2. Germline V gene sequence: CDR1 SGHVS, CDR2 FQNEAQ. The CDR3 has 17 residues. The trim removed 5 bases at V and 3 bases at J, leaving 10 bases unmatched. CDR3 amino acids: CASSPGTSAENYNEQFF. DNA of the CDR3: TGTGCCAGCAGCCCGGGGACTAGCGCGGAAAACTACAATGAGCAGTTCTTC.

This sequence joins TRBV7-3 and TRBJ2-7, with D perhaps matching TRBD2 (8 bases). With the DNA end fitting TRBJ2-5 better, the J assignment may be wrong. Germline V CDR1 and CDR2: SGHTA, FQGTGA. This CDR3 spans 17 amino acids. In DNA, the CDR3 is TGTGCCAGCAGCTTAGCCCCCCCGGGAGGGGGCAAAGAGACCCAGTACTTC. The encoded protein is CASSLAPPGGGKETQYF.

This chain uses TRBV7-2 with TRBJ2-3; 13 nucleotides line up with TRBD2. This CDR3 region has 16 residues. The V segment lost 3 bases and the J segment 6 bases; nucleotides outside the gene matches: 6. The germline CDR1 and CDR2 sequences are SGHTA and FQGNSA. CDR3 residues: CASSLGTSGNRDTQYF. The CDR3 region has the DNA TGTGCCAGCAGCTTGGGGACTAGCGGGAATAGGGATACGCAGTATTTT.

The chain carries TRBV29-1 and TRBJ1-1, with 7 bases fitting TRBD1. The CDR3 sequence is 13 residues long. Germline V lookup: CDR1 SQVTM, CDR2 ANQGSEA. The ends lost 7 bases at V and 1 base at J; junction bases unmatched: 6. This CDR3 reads CSAQGGPNTEAFF. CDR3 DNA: TGCAGCGCCCAGGGGGGACCGAACACTGAAGCTTTCTTT.

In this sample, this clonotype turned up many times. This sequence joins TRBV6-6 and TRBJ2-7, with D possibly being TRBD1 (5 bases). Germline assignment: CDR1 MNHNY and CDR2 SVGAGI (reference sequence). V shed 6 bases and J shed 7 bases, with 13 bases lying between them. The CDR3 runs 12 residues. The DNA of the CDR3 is TGTGCCAGCAGAGGGGATCCTTGGGAGCAGTACTTC. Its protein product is CASRGDPWEQYF.

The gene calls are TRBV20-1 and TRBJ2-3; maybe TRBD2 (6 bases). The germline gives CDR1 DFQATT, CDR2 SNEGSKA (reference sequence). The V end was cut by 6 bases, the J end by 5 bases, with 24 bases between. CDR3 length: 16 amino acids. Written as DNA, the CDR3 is TGCAGTGCACCGAAGGGGCGGGATCTACCGGAAGATACGCAGTATTTT. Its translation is CSAPKGRDLPEDTQYF.

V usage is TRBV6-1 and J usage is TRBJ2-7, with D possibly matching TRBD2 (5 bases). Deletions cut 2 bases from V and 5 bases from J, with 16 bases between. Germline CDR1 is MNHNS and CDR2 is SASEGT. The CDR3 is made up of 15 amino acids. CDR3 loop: CASSEFGPGRHEQYF. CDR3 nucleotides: TGTGCCAGCAGTGAATTTGGGCCGGGAAGGCACGAGCAGTACTTC.